These 11 T cell receptor beta chains were sequenced from one sample in a study of blood T cell repertoires in COVID-19. TCRdb keeps only in-frame clones here, not all; method: immunoSEQ multiplex PCR. This table holds approximately 300,000 clones, 75% to 95% found once. The sample consisted of peripheral blood. All receptors derive from a woman aged 25 to 39 with COVID-19, enrolled during active disease.

This rearrangement joins TRBV6-5 to TRBJ1-4; 7 positions match TRBD1. CDR1 is MNHEY, CDR2 SVGAGI, per germline. J lost 5 bases, V lost 6 bases, and 6 bases had no gene match. The CDR3 has 14 amino acids. The DNA of the CDR3 is TGTGCCAGCAGCCCGACAGGGACCAATGAAAAACTGTTTTTT. Protein sequence: CASSPTGTNEKLFF.

The genes are TRBV19 and TRBJ2-2; the D is unclear. V was shortened by 4 bases and J by 3 bases, with 9 bases between the two germline ends. The CDR3 runs to 14 residues. Germline CDR1 LNHDA, CDR2 SQIVND (reference sequence). The CDR3 reads CASSTQDDTGELFF. In DNA form, the CDR3 reads TGTGCCAGTAGTACCCAGGATGACACCGGGGAGCTGTTTTTT.

This chain links TRBV5-4 with TRBJ2-7, with 7 bases lining up with TRBD2. Per germline, CDR1 SGHNT and CDR2 YYREEE (reference sequence). J gave up 3 bases and V 1 base, and 10 bases lay outside the gene matches. The CDR3 has 16 amino acids. CDR3 loop: CASSLIASGNVYEQYF. As DNA, the CDR3 is TGTGCCAGCAGCTTGATTGCTAGCGGCAATGTCTACGAGCAGTACTTC.

The J gene is TRBJ2-6, the V gene TRBV6-2 or TRBV6-3; TRBD1 agrees at 8 bases. After removal of 5 bases from V and 2 bases from J, the junction contained 14 bases not matched to a gene. This CDR3 has 19 amino acids. The germline gives CDR1 MNHEY, CDR2 SVGEGT. CDR3 nucleotide sequence: TGTGCCAGCAGTCTATTACCTGGGACAGGTAGGACTGGGGCCAACGTCCTGACTTTC. It encodes CASSLLPGTGRTGANVLTF.

The chain links TRBV3-1 (or the pseudogene TRBV3-2) to TRBJ2-6; D might be TRBD1 (6 bases). V lost 4 bases and J lost 0, with 16 bases in between. Per germline, CDR1 LGHDT and CDR2 YNNKEL (reference sequence). The CDR3 has 18 amino acids. The CDR3 sequence is CASSRPTGPASGANVLTF. The CDR3 DNA reads TGTGCCAGCAGCCGCCCGACAGGACCTGCCTCTGGGGCCAACGTCCTGACTTTC.

The V and J genes are TRBV7-2 and TRBJ2-7; D might be TRBD1 (5 bases). The V and J ends lost 1 base and 6 bases respectively, with 13 bases between them. CDR3 length equals 14 residues. Per the germline V gene, CDR1 is SGHTA and CDR2 is FQGNSA. Written as DNA, the CDR3 is TGTGCCAGCAGCTTAGACCCACAGGCGGTCGAGCAGTACTTC. Translating it yields CASSLDPQAVEQYF.

CDR3 in amino acids: CASSPTSGRAPETQYF. Here the CDR3 DNA reads TGCGCCAGCAGCCCAACTAGCGGGAGGGCCCCAGAGACCCAGTACTTC. The chain couples TRBV5-1 to TRBJ2-5, with TRBD2 matching over 13 bases. V dropped 4 bases and J dropped 4; count of bases not matched to a gene: 7. Germline V gene lookup returns CDR1 SGHRS and CDR2 YFSETQ. The CDR3 extends over 16 amino acids.

CDR3 in DNA: TGTGCCAGCAGGGTAGGGGGTAGCTTTAGCTCCTACAATGAGCAGTTCTTC. Protein sequence: CASRVGGSFSSYNEQFF. The chain couples TRBV28 to TRBJ2-1; the D gene is possibly TRBD1 (6 bases). Germline assignment: CDR1 MDHEN and CDR2 SYDVKM. The V end was cut by 6 bases, the J end by 0 bases, with 18 bases between. This CDR3 is built from 17 residues.

The gene calls are TRBV7-2 and TRBJ1-6; D remains unclear. From germline, CDR1 is SGHTA and CDR2 FQGNSA. Trimming stripped 5 bases from V and 4 bases from J, with 3 bases between. The CDR3 runs 12 residues. The CDR3 loop reads CASSEYNSPLHF. The CDR3 DNA reads TGTGCCAGCAGCGAGTATAATTCACCCCTCCACTTT.

The rearrangement uses TRBV27 and TRBJ2-7, with 7 bases fitting TRBD2. The germline V gene encodes CDR1 MNHEY and CDR2 SMNVEV (reference sequence). V shed 4 bases, J shed 4 bases, and the junction held 13 bases outside the gene matches. This CDR3 has 16 residues. The CDR3 DNA follows: TGTGCCAGCAGTTCCGGAGAGGGACCGGGAGGTTACGAGCAGTACTTC. Translating gives CASSSGEGPGGYEQYF.

This chain links TRBV6-5 with TRBJ1-5; TRBD1 might be the D (5 bases). The germline V and J ends were trimmed by 6 bases and 5 bases, with 11 bases remaining between them. From germline, CDR1 is MNHEY and CDR2 SVGAGI. This CDR3 has 13 amino acids. This CDR3 reads CASSQGSYQPQHF. CDR3 nucleotide sequence: TGTGCCAGCAGCCAGGGCTCTTATCAGCCCCAGCATTTT.